These 27 T cell receptor beta chains came from one sample sequenced in a study of shared clonotypes between healthy human individuals. Clones were read by immunoSEQ multiplex PCR, and TCRdb kept only the in-frame ones, dropping some. The repertoire holds roughly 2.2 million clones, with 85% to 95% as singletons. The specimen sequenced was naive CD4+ T cells from PBMCs. The subset is: CD45RA+ positively selected. The receptor set was obtained from a man younger than 35 in good health. Some clones in this sample may be carry-over from other donors' samples.

V and J are TRBV4-1 and TRBJ2-2; possible D gene TRBD1, 5 bases. V gave up 4 bases and J gave up 9 bases, with 39 bases separating them. The germline gives CDR1 MGHRA, CDR2 YSYEKL. The CDR3 is 22 amino acids. This chain's CDR3 is CASSRQIGVTDLLPSILRELFF. The CDR3 region has the DNA TGCGCCAGCAGCCGACAGATTGGGGTTACAGATCTTCTCCCTTCGATTCTCAGGGAGCTGTTTTTT.

The V call is TRBV5-1, the J call TRBJ1-3; 7 bases map to TRBD1. V lost 0 bases to trimming and J lost 4 bases; unmatched junction nucleotides: 7. The CDR3 extends over 16 amino acids. Germline V CDR1 and CDR2: SGHRS, YFSETQ. In DNA, the CDR3 is TGCGCCAGCAGCTTGGCCGGGACAGCCACCGGAAACACCATATATTTT. Amino acid sequence: CASSLAGTATGNTIYF.

The chain uses TRBV27 and TRBJ1-1; D possibly corresponds to TRBD1 (6 bases). The CDR3 has 14 residues. Germline lookup yields CDR1 MNHEY and CDR2 SMNVEV (reference sequence). Trimming cost V 7 bases and J 6 bases, with 18 bases left between them. The CDR3 region is CASTWGGRDSEAFF. CDR3 DNA: TGTGCCAGCACCTGGGGGGGCAGGGACTCTGAAGCTTTCTTT.

This clone was observed a handful of times. The CDR3 coding sequence is TGTGCCAGCAGTTCCGGCGCCATAGGGAATCAGCCCCAGCATTTT. The encoded protein is CASSSGAIGNQPQHF. The genes are TRBV28 and TRBJ1-5; D not certain. In germline, CDR1 is MDHEN, CDR2 SYDVKM. The CDR3 loop spans 15 amino acids. The germline V and J ends were trimmed by 4 bases and 4 bases, with 14 bases remaining between them. The entire variable domain, with the rest obtained from reference TRBV28 and TRBJ1-5, is as follows: DVKVTQSSRYLVKRTGEKVFLECVQDMDHENMFWYRQDPGLGLRLIYFSYDVKMKEKGDIPEGYSVSREKKERFSLILESASTNQTSMYLCASSSGAIGNQPQHFGDGTRLSIL.

This chain uses TRBV6-4 with TRBJ2-7, with D perhaps given as TRBD1 or TRBD2 (5 bases each). CDR1 MRHNA and CDR2 SNTAGT come from the germline V gene. V dropped 3 bases and J dropped 4 bases, with 10 bases sitting between them. The CDR3 has 13 amino acids. The CDR3 DNA is TGTGCCAGCAGTGAAGTTTGGGGGTACGAGCAGTACTTC. It specifies CASSEVWGYEQYF.

This clone occurred once. The V call is TRBV6-1, the J call TRBJ2-2; a weak D match, TRBD2 (6 bases). Germline assignment: CDR1 MNHNS and CDR2 SASEGT. Trimming left V 8 bases short and J 4 bases short, with 17 bases between. The CDR3 runs to 15 residues. The CDR3 nucleotides are TGTGCCAGCTCTCTAAGGGGAGGTGGCACCGGGGAGCTGTTTTTT. Its protein is CASSLRGGGTGELFF.

The genes are TRBV7-2 and TRBJ2-7; 8 nucleotides line up with TRBD1. Germline assignment: CDR1 SGHTA and CDR2 FQGNSA. This CDR3 region has 16 residues. With 5 bases clipped from V and 9 bases from J, the junction kept 18 bases outside the gene matches. Here the CDR3 DNA reads TGTGCCAGCAGCCCTGGACAGGGTGGGGTATCGTCGTGGCAGTACTTC. Translated: CASSPGQGGVSSWQYF.

This clone was counted only a few times. The chain employs TRBV29-1 and TRBJ1-1; TRBD1 agrees at 7 bases. The length of the CDR3 is 14 residues. V was pared by 6 bases and J by 1 base, with 8 bases of the junction left unmatched. Germline CDR1 and CDR2: SQVTM and ANQGSEA. CDR3 bases: TGCAGCGTAGACAGGGACGCACGGAACACTGAAGCTTTCTTT. Protein: CSVDRDARNTEAFF.

Concerning this clone itself: Other DNA sequences in the same sample also yield this CDR3. The chain is built from TRBV7-2 and TRBJ2-2; the D gene is possibly TRBD2 (7 bases). With 5 bases removed from V and 7 bases from J, the gap between germline ends came to 23 bases. This CDR3 comprises 17 residues. Germline lookup yields CDR1 SGHTA and CDR2 FQGNSA. CDR3 region: CASSHHPGRGWGGELFF. CDR3 sequence (DNA): TGTGCCAGCAGCCACCACCCTGGGAGGGGGTGGGGCGGGGAGCTGTTTTTT.

The chain couples TRBV11-3 to TRBJ2-2; TRBD2 matches 10 bases. This CDR3 has 15 residues. Per the germline V gene, CDR1 is SGHNT and CDR2 is YENEEA. V was pared by 5 bases and J by 7 bases, with 7 bases of the junction left unmatched. The CDR3 sequence: CASSIASGGFGELFF. DNA for the CDR3: TGTGCCAGCAGCATAGCTAGCGGGGGCTTCGGGGAGCTGTTTTTT. Using reference TRBV11-3 and TRBJ2-2 for the parts outside the CDR3, the full variable domain is EAGVVQSPRYKIIEKKQPVAFWCNPISGHNTLYWYLQNLGQGPELLIRYENEEAVDDSQLPKDRFSAERLKGVDSTLKIQPAELGDSAVYLCASSIASGGFGELFFGEGSRLTVL.

The V call is TRBV25-1, the J call TRBJ1-1; D call uncertain. V dropped 3 bases and J dropped 4 bases, with 15 bases sitting between them. CDR1 is MGHDK and CDR2 is SYGVNS in the germline V gene. This CDR3 has 15 residues. CDR3 sequence reads: CASSDPWGGSTEAFF. CDR3 bases: TGTGCCAGCAGTGACCCGTGGGGAGGATCCACTGAAGCTTTCTTT.

The CDR3 reads CASSGTGGPDTQYF. DNA of the CDR3: TGTGCCAGCAGTGGGACGGGAGGGCCGGATACGCAGTATTTT. The chain joins TRBV7-3 to TRBJ2-3; 8 positions agree with TRBD2. J gave up 6 bases and V 6 bases, and 8 bases lay outside the gene matches. The length of the CDR3 is 14 residues. Germline loops: CDR1 SGHTA, CDR2 FQGTGA.

V is TRBV2 and J is TRBJ2-3; the D gene is possibly TRBD1 (6 bases). The V and J ends lost 6 bases and 4 bases respectively, with 17 bases between them. The CDR3 has 15 residues. Germline CDR1 SNHLY, CDR2 FYNNEI. CDR3 DNA sequence: TGTGCCAGCAGACCCGGGGCAGGGGATGCAGATACGCAGTATTTT. Translated: CASRPGAGDADTQYF.

This clone was counted a single time. V is TRBV18 and J is TRBJ2-7, with 10 bases aligning to TRBD1. The CDR3 has 15 residues. CDR1 KGHSH and CDR2 LQKENI come from the germline V gene. V lost 1 base to trimming and J lost 2 bases; unmatched junction nucleotides: 2. The CDR3, as DNA: TGTGCCAGCTCACCACGGGACAGGGGCCCCTACGAGCAGTACTTC. It specifies CASSPRDRGPYEQYF.

The chain links TRBV4-1 to TRBJ2-7; D might be TRBD1 (6 bases). This CDR3 contains 16 residues. V gave up 1 base and J gave up 1 base, with 14 bases separating them. CDR1 and CDR2 from the germline V gene are MGHRA and YSYEKL. In nucleotides, the CDR3 is TGCGCCAGCAGCCAAGGTCCAGGGGCCGCGTCCTACGAGCAGTACTTC. It is translated as CASSQGPGAASYEQYF.

The CDR3 spells CASSLVVGHGYTF. CDR3 coding DNA: TGCGCCAGCAGCTTGGTGGTGGGCCATGGCTACACCTTC. The chain carries TRBV5-1 and TRBJ1-2, with D unresolved. Trimming pared 0 bases from V and 6 bases from J, leaving 9 bases between. CDR1 and CDR2 from the germline V gene are SGHRS and YFSETQ. CDR3 length: 13 residues. Supplemented by reference TRBV5-1 and TRBJ1-2, the full variable domain reads KAGVTQTPRYLIKTRGQQVTLSCSPISGHRSVSWYQQTPGQGLQFLFEYFSETQRNKGNFPGRFSGRQFSNSRSEMNVSTLELGDSALYLCASSLVVGHGYTFGSGTRLTVV.

The J gene is TRBJ1-5, the V gene TRBV20-1; 9 positions agree with TRBD1. The V segment lost 6 bases and the J segment 6 bases; nucleotides outside the gene matches: 0. The CDR3 is 11 residues long. In germline, CDR1 is DFQATT, CDR2 SNEGSKA (reference sequence). The CDR3 protein is CSADRGQPQHF. The CDR3 nucleotides are TGCAGTGCGGACAGGGGTCAGCCCCAGCATTTT.

This chain uses TRBV27 with TRBJ2-7; TRBD1 aligns across 7 bases. This CDR3 spans 13 amino acids. CDR1 is MNHEY and CDR2 is SMNVEV in the germline V gene (reference sequence). Trimming cost V 6 bases and J 2 bases; bases outside gene matches: 4. CDR3 amino acids: CASRSDRTYEQYF. CDR3 in DNA: TGTGCCAGCAGATCGGACAGGACCTACGAGCAGTACTTC.

The chain uses TRBV5-1 and TRBJ1-1; D possibly corresponds to TRBD1 (6 bases). CDR3 length: 14 residues. Trimming left V 7 bases short and J 7 bases short, with 20 bases between. Germline V gene lookup returns CDR1 SGHRS and CDR2 YFSETQ. The CDR3: CASGPNQGNFEAFF. CDR3 coding DNA: TGCGCCAGCGGCCCAAATCAGGGGAACTTTGAAGCTTTCTTT.

The rearrangement links TRBV1 to TRBJ2-6; TRBD2 reflects the table's D call only, with no check against the DNA. TRBV1 is designated a pseudogene. The CDR3 has 18 amino acids. CDR3 residues: CTSSPRGAAISGANVLTF. CDR3 sequence (DNA): TGCACCAGCAGCCCCCGGGGGGCAGCGATCTCTGGGGCCAACGTCCTGACTTTC.

The V gene is TRBV7-8, the J gene TRBJ1-5; perhaps TRBD1 as D (6 bases). Germline CDR1 SGHVS, CDR2 FQNEAQ. The V gene lost 5 bases and the J gene lost 4 bases, with 21 bases spanning the gap. The CDR3 covers 17 residues. The CDR3 region is CASSARFQGFGNQPQHF. CDR3 sequence (DNA): TGTGCCAGCAGCGCTCGATTTCAGGGGTTTGGGAATCAGCCCCAGCATTTT.

The chain carries TRBV20-1 and TRBJ2-7, with a tentative D call TRBD2 (5 bases). Deletions cut 3 bases from V and 7 bases from J, with 10 bases between. The CDR3 covers 11 residues. Germline CDR1 DFQATT, CDR2 SNEGSKA (reference sequence). DNA for the CDR3: TGCAGTGCTAGCGGAGGTGGGGAGCAGTACTTC. Protein sequence: CSASGGGEQYF.

CDR3 loop: CASSPPGGYSYNEQFF. The CDR3 nucleotides are TGTGCCAGCTCACCACCGGGCGGATACTCCTACAATGAGCAGTTCTTC. The rearrangement links TRBV18 to TRBJ2-1; unclear D gene. Per germline, CDR1 KGHSH and CDR2 LQKENI. The length of the CDR3 is 16 residues. Trimming took 0 bases from V and 0 from J, leaving 9 bases between them.

The chain recombines TRBV11-2 with TRBJ1-3; the match to TRBD1 covers 7 bases. Trimming cost V 5 bases and J 0 bases; bases outside gene matches: 4. This CDR3 has 15 residues. Germline CDR1 reads SGHAT; CDR2 reads FQNNGV. In DNA form, the CDR3 reads TGTGCCAGCAGCCGGACAGGCCTCTCTGGAAACACCATATATTTT. This sequence encodes CASSRTGLSGNTIYF.

CDR3 bases: TGTGCCAGCTCACTCGACCGGACGGCTGGAAACACCATATATTTT. Its translation is CASSLDRTAGNTIYF. This chain joins TRBV18 and TRBJ1-3; D is undetermined. The CDR3 sequence is 15 residues long. Germline V gene sequence: CDR1 KGHSH, CDR2 LQKENI. V gave up 4 bases and J gave up 2 bases, with 12 bases separating them.

The V gene is TRBV11-1, the J gene TRBJ1-2; the match to TRBD1 covers 11 bases. The trim removed 2 bases at V and 4 bases at J, leaving 3 bases unmatched. This CDR3 spans 15 amino acids. Looked up from germline, CDR1 is SGHAT and CDR2 is FQDESV (reference sequence). The CDR3 sequence: CASSLPGQGVYGYTF. CDR3 DNA: TGTGCCAGCAGCTTACCGGGACAGGGGGTCTATGGCTACACCTTC. The entire variable domain, with the rest obtained from reference TRBV11-1 and TRBJ1-2, is as follows: EAEVAQSPRYKITEKSQAVAFWCDPISGHATLYWYRQILGQGPELLVQFQDESVVDDSQLPKDRFSAERLKGVDSTLKIQPAELGDSAMYLCASSLPGQGVYGYTFGSGTRLTVV.

The V gene is TRBV5-1, the J gene TRBJ2-2; D is unclear. V was trimmed by 5 bases and J by 4 bases, leaving 15 bases between them. The CDR3 covers 15 residues. Germline-derived CDR1 and CDR2 are SGHRS and YFSETQ. CDR3 protein: CASSFSDALTGELFF. The CDR3 DNA reads TGCGCCAGCAGTTTTAGTGATGCACTCACCGGGGAGCTGTTTTTT.